This T cell receptor beta chain was obtained from a study of T cells after yellow fever vaccination. Findings and limits, study-wide: Sorted memory cells at day 0 lacked detectable levels of almost all vaccine-responding clonotypes. Once the booster was given, most primary-vaccination clones reappeared, at approximately 97% for CD4 and over 85% for CD8.

The junction had 7 bases not matched to a gene; V was cut back by 6 bases and J by 2 bases. This CDR3 has 15 amino acids. In germline, CDR1 is MNHNS, CDR2 SASEGT. One entry per CDR3 protein results from TCRdb running MiXCR on the 5' RACE reads. In the table there are tens of thousands of distinct CDR3 sequences, less than 5.5% of which are singletons. This clonotype came up many times. This TCR came from a man between 18 and 29 years old who received the YFV17D yellow fever vaccine. The source was PBMCs, either bulk or a sorted T-cell subset (CD4+, CD8+, memory, or dextramer-sorted; not recorded which), collected more than 35 days after the first yellow fever vaccination. This chain links TRBV6-1 with TRBJ2-3; 8 bases are shared with TRBD1. The CDR3 region has the DNA TGTGCCAGCAGATCAGGGGGCTATTACACAGATACGCAGTATTTT. Encoded protein: CASRSGGYYTDTQYF.